This section outlines one T cell receptor beta chain sequence together with its context. Antigen specificity is unknown. This record comes from a study of T cells in narcolepsy. Overall study context: Patients with NT1 or NT2 and healthy control donors were enrolled. The study, taken as a whole, reports: Comparing one patient's CSF and blood CD4+ clonotypes highlighted HCRT- and TRIB2-specific autoreactive clonotypes.

This table comes from immunoSEQ multiplex PCR, and its TCRdb copy is limited to in-frame clones, with some not included. The data show fewer than 30,000 clones, with 65% to 90% seen just once and more than 8.5% held by the top ten. The CDR3 sequence is 19 residues long. What was sequenced was memory (CD45RA-) CD4+ T cells from blood. The receptor was isolated from a human donor in good health. The V call is TRBV21-1, the J call TRBJ2-3; the table gives TRBD2 as D, unverified against the DNA. TRBV21-1 is recorded as a pseudogene. CDR3 loop: CASSKGRLAEITSTDTQYF. The CDR3 coding sequence is TGTGCCAGCAGCAAAGGTAGACTAGCGGAAATTACTAGCACAGATACGCAGTATTTT.